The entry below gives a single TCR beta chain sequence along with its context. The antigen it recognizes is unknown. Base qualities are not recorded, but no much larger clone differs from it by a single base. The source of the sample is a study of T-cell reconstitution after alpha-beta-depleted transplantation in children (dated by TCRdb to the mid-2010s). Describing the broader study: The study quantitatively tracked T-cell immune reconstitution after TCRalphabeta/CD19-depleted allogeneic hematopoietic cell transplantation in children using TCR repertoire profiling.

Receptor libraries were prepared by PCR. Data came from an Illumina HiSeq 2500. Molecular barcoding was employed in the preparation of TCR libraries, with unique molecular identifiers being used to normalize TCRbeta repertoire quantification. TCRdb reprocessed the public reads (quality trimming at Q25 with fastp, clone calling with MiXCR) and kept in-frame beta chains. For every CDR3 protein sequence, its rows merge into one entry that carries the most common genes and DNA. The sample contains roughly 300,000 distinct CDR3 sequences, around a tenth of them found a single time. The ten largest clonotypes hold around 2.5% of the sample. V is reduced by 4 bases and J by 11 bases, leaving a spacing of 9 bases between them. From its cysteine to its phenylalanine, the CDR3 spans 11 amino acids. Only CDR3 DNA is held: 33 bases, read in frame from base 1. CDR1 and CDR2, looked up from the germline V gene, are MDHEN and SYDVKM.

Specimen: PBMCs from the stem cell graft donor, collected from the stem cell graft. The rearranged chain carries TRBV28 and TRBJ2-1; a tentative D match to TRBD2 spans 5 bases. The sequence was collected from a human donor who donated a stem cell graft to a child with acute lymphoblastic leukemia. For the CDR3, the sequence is CASSSTTQQFF. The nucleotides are TGTGCCAGCAGTTCGACTACTCAGCAGTTCTTC.